Listed below are T cell receptor beta chains from one sample, sequenced in a study of blood T cell repertoires in COVID-19. Repertoires were generated with immunoSEQ multiplex PCR, while TCRdb's copy carries only in-frame clones and drops some. The sample has about 250,000 clones, 84% seen once. What was sequenced was peripheral blood. These receptors were collected from a woman in her 40s who had recovered from COVID-19. Each CDR3 is given with its conserved first and last residue. D genes are given only for firm matches. Not every row has a clone size; where given, it reads once, few, many or a size class.

>NA|TRBV7-2|NA|TRBJ1-2
CASSSYVDSSFYGYTF
TGTGCCAGCAGCAGTTACGTGGACAGTTCTTTCTATGGCTACACCTTC
>NA|TRBV4-1|NA|TRBJ2-4
CASSQDNAKNIQYF
TGCGCCAGCAGCCAAGATAATGCCAAAAACATTCAGTACTTC
>NA|TRBV18|NA|TRBJ1-1
CASSRSRDGTEAFF
TGTGCCAGCTCAAGGTCCAGGGATGGGACTGAAGCTTTCTTT
>TRBD1|TRBV19|NA|TRBJ2-6
CASRAPDRGSGANVLTF
TGTGCCAGTAGGGCTCCCGACAGGGGCTCTGGGGCCAACGTCCTGACTTTC
>TRBD1|TRBV2|NA|TRBJ2-3
CASRSMDRDGDTQYF
TGTGCCAGCAGGTCCATGGACAGGGACGGGGATACGCAGTATTTT
>TRBD1|TRBV3-1/TRBV3-2|NA|TRBJ1-2
CASSQVGTGNGYTF
TGTGCCAGCAGCCAAGTCGGGACAGGGAATGGCTACACCTTC
>NA|TRBV28|NA|TRBJ1-2
CASSVNRAGYTF
TGTGCCAGCAGTGTAAACAGGGCTGGCTACACCTTC
>TRBD1|TRBV28|once|TRBJ1-2
CASSPWTGVNYGYTF
TGTGCCAGCAGTCCCTGGACAGGGGTAAACTATGGCTACACCTTC
>NA|TRBV5-1|NA|TRBJ1-2
CASSLAGEMDGYTF
TGCGCCAGCAGCTTGGCCGGGGAGATGGACGGCTACACCTTC
>TRBD1|TRBV19|once|TRBJ2-5
CASSAPLAGGETQYF
TGTGCCAGTAGTGCCCCTTTGGCAGGGGGAGAGACCCAGTACTTC
>TRBD2|TRBV10-2|NA|TRBJ2-3
CASRSGLAMTDTQYF
TGCGCCAGCAGATCGGGACTAGCGATGACAGATACGCAGTATTTT
>TRBD1|TRBV29-1|NA|TRBJ2-2
CSARTGSSGELFF
TGCAGCGCTCGGACAGGGTCAAGCGGGGAGCTGTTTTTT
>NA|TRBV18|NA|TRBJ2-1
CASSPPGGSYNEQFF
TGTGCCAGCTCACCGCCAGGAGGATCCTACAATGAGCAGTTCTTC
>NA|TRBV6-1|NA|TRBJ1-6
CASSEDRDSPLHF
TGTGCCAGCAGTGAAGACAGGGACTCACCCCTCCACTTT
>NA|TRBV5-6|NA|TRBJ1-3
CASSSGRSGNTIYF
TGTGCCAGCAGTTCAGGGAGGTCAGGAAACACCATATATTTT
>NA|TRBV5-1|once|TRBJ2-2
CASNKGVNTGELFF
TGCGCCAGCAACAAGGGAGTGAACACCGGGGAGCTGTTTTTT
>NA|TRBV11-3|NA|TRBJ2-3
CASSFTGNTDTQYF
TGTGCCAGCAGCTTCACAGGGAACACAGATACGCAGTATTTT
>NA|TRBV2|NA|TRBJ2-7
CASTSPSYEQYF
TGTGCCAGCACAAGCCCCTCCTACGAGCAGTACTTC
>NA|TRBV11-2|few|TRBJ2-2
CASSPGSSYTGELFF
TGTGCCAGCAGCCCCGGTTCCTCCTACACCGGGGAGCTGTTTTTT
>TRBD1|TRBV28|NA|TRBJ1-2
CASSSSGTGAPRNYGYTF
TGTGCCAGCAGTTCCTCCGGGACAGGGGCGCCAAGGAACTATGGCTACACCTTC
>TRBD2|TRBV6-6|NA|TRBJ2-3
CASSYGGGPVDTQYF
TGTGCCAGCAGTTATGGCGGGGGGCCAGTAGATACGCAGTATTTT
>TRBD1|TRBV6-5|NA|TRBJ1-1
CASSYDRVDTEAFF
TGTGCCAGCAGTTATGACAGGGTTGACACTGAAGCTTTCTTT
>NA|TRBV18|NA|TRBJ2-7
CASSPGQDYEQYF
TGTGCCAGCTCACCGGGGCAAGACTACGAGCAGTACTTC
>TRBD1|TRBV18|NA|TRBJ1-1
CASSPETGGSTEAFF
TGTGCCAGCTCACCAGAGACAGGGGGCAGTACTGAAGCTTTCTTT
>NA|TRBV3-1/TRBV3-2|few|TRBJ1-1
CASSQLKNTEAFF
TGTGCCAGCAGCCAACTTAAGAACACTGAAGCTTTCTTT
>NA|TRBV5-6|NA|TRBJ1-3
CASSLGRGNTIYF
TGTGCCAGCAGCTTGGGGAGAGGAAACACCATATATTTT
>TRBD1|TRBV9|NA|TRBJ1-3
CASSVGGTGVNTIYF
TGTGCCAGCAGCGTCGGGGGGACAGGGGTAAACACCATATATTTT
>TRBD2|TRBV9|NA|TRBJ2-5
CASSGSGGLEETQYF
TGTGCCAGCAGCGGGAGCGGGGGGCTGGAAGAGACCCAGTACTTC
>NA|TRBV12-3/TRBV12-4|NA|TRBJ2-3
CASSLQGPDTQYF
TGTGCCAGCAGTTTACAGGGGCCAGATACGCAGTATTTT
>NA|TRBV18|NA|TRBJ1-4
CASSPLEGVFGKLFF
TGTGCCAGCTCACCACTTGAGGGAGTTTTTGGAAAACTGTTTTTT
>TRBD2|TRBV10-3|NA|TRBJ2-1
CAISDFLAGAYNEQFF
TGTGCCATCAGCGACTTCCTAGCGGGAGCCTACAATGAGCAGTTCTTC
>TRBD2|TRBV23-1|NA|TRBJ2-1
CASSQSKRGGPLQFF
TGCGCCAGCAGTCAATCGAAGCGGGGGGGCCCGCTGCAGTTCTTC
>TRBD1|TRBV19|NA|TRBJ2-5
CASGRQGAGETQYF
TGTGCCAGTGGCAGACAGGGGGCGGGGGAGACCCAGTACTTC
>NA|TRBV10-3|NA|TRBJ2-2
CAISEEDSVTGELFF
TGTGCCATCAGTGAAGAGGATTCGGTTACCGGGGAGCTGTTTTTT
>TRBD1|TRBV7-7|NA|TRBJ2-2
CASSFAGTANTGELFF
TGTGCCAGCAGCTTCGCTGGGACAGCCAACACCGGGGAGCTGTTTTTT
>NA|TRBV15|many|TRBJ1-5
CATSRGGGGQPQHF
TGTGCCACCAGCAGAGGGGGAGGGGGGCAGCCCCAGCATTTT
>NA|TRBV7-9|NA|TRBJ1-1
CASTDGGTEAFF
TGTGCCAGCACCGACGGGGGAACTGAAGCTTTCTTT
>NA|TRBV7-9|NA|TRBJ2-7
CASSSTGIYEQYF
TGTGCCAGCAGCTCAACGGGGATATACGAGCAGTACTTC
>NA|TRBV18|NA|TRBJ1-5
CASSPQVSNEASNQPQHF
TGTGCCAGCTCACCACAGGTTTCTAACGAGGCGAGCAATCAGCCCCAGCATTTT